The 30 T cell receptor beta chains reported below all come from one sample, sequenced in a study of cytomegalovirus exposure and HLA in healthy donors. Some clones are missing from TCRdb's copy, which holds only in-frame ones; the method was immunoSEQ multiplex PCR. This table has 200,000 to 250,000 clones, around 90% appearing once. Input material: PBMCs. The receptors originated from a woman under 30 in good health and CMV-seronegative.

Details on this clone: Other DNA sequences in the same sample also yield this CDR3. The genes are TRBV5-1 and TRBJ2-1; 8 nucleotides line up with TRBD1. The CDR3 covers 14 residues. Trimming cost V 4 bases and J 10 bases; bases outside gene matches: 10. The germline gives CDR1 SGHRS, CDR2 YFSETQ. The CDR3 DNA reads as TGCGCCAGCAGCCTCGGACAGGGCCTTGGGGAGCAGTTCTTC. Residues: CASSLGQGLGEQFF. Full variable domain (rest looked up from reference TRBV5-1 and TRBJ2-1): KAGVTQTPRYLIKTRGQQVTLSCSPISGHRSVSWYQQTPGQGLQFLFEYFSETQRNKGNFPGRFSGRQFSNSRSEMNVSTLELGDSALYLCASSLGQGLGEQFFGPGTRLTVL.

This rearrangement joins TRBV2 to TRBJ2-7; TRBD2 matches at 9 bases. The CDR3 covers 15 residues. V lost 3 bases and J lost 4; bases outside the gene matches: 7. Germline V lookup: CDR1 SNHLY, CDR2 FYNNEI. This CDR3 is CASSDGLAGLYEQYF. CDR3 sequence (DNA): TGTGCCAGCAGTGATGGGCTAGCGGGACTTTACGAGCAGTACTTC.

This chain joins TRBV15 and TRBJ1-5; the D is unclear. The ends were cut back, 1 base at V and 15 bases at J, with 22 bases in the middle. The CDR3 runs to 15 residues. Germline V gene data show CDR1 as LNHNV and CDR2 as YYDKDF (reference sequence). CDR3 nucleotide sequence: TGTGCCACCAGCAGAGCCCTTTCCGATGGGATTGGGAGGCATTTT. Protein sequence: CATSRALSDGIGRHF.

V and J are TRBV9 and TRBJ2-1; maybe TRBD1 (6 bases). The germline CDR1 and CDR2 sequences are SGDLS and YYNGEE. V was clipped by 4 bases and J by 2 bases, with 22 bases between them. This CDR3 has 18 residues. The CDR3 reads CASSKTEYRVGPYNEQFF. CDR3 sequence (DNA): TGTGCCAGCAGCAAAACCGAGTACAGGGTCGGCCCCTACAATGAGCAGTTCTTC.

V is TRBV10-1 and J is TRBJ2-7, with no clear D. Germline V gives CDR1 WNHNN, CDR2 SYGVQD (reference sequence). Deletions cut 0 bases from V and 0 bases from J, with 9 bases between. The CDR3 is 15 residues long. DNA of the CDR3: TGCGCCAGCAGTGAGTCGTCATCAGGCTCCTACGAGCAGTACTTC. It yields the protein CASSESSSGSYEQYF.

The CDR3 protein is CASNRDRELEEQYF. Written as DNA, the CDR3 is TGTGCCAGTAACCGAGACAGGGAACTTGAGGAGCAGTACTTC. The J gene is TRBJ2-7, the V gene TRBV21-1; the D call TRBD1 from the table was never checked on the DNA. TRBV21-1 is assigned pseudogene status. The CDR3 covers 14 residues.

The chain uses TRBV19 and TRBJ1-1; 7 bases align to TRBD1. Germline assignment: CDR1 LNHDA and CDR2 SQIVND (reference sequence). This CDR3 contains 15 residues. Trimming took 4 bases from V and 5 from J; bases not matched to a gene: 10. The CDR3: CASSRTGTGVTEAFF. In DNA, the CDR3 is TGTGCCAGTAGTAGGACGGGAACAGGGGTTACTGAAGCTTTCTTT.

The CDR3 coding sequence is TGCAGCGTTGCCGATTCCGGGATTACCTACGAGCAGTACTTC. Translated, it gives CSVADSGITYEQYF. V is TRBV29-1 and J is TRBJ2-7, with D perhaps TRBD2 (5 bases). The CDR3 runs to 14 residues. Between the trimmed V and J ends, which lost 4 bases and 2 bases, there was a span of 15 bases. CDR1 is SQVTM and CDR2 is ANQGSEA in the germline V gene.

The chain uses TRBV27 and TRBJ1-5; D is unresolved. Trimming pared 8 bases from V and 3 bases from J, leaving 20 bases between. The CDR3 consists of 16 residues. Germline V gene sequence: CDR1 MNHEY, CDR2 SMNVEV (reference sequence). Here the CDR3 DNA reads TGTGCCAGCCGTAAAGAGGGTATTGGGGTCAATCAGCCCCAGCATTTT. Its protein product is CASRKEGIGVNQPQHF.

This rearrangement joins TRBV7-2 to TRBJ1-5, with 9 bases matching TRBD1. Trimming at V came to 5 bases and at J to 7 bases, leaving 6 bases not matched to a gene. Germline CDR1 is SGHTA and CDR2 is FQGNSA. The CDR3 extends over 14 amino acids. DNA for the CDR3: TGTGCCAGCAGCAGAAGACAGGGGGACCAGCCCCAGCATTTT. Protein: CASSRRQGDQPQHF.

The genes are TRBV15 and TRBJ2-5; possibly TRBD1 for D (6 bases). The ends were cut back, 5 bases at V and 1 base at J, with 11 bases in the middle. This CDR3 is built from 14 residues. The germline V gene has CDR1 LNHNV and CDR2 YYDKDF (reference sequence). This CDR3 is CATSLDRFQETQYF. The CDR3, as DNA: TGTGCCACCAGCCTCGACAGGTTCCAAGAGACCCAGTACTTC.

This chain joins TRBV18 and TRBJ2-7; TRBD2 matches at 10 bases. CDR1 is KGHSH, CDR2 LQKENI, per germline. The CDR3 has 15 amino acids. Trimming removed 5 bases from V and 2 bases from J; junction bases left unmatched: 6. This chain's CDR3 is CASSSRSGGAYEQYF. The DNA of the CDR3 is TGTGCCAGCTCATCTCGGAGCGGGGGGGCCTACGAGCAGTACTTC. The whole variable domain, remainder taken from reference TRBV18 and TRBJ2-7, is NAGVMQNPRHLVRRRGQEARLRCSPMKGHSHVYWYRQLPEEGLKFMVYLQKENIIDESGMPKERFSAEFPKEGPSILRIQQVVRGDSAAYFCASSSRSGGAYEQYFGPGTRLTVT.

The CDR3 coding sequence is TGCGCCAGCAGCTTGGAACAGGATTCACCCCTCCACTTT. Translation gives CASSLEQDSPLHF. The chain links TRBV5-1 to TRBJ1-6, with a possible D match to TRBD1 (5 bases). The germline V and J ends were trimmed by 0 bases and 8 bases, with 6 bases remaining between them. Germline V gives CDR1 SGHRS, CDR2 YFSETQ. The CDR3 has 13 amino acids.

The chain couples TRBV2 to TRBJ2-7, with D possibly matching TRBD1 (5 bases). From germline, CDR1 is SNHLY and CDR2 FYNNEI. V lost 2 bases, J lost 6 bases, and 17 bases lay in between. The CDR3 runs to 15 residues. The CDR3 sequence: CASSESSGKRGEQYF. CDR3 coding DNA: TGTGCCAGCAGTGAAAGTAGTGGGAAAAGGGGCGAGCAGTACTTC.

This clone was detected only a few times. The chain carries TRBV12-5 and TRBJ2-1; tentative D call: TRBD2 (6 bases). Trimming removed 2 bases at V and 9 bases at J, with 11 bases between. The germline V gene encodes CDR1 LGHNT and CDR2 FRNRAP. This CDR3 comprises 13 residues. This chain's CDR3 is CASGLWEDTEQFF. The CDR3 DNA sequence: TGTGCTAGTGGTTTGTGGGAGGACACTGAGCAGTTCTTC.

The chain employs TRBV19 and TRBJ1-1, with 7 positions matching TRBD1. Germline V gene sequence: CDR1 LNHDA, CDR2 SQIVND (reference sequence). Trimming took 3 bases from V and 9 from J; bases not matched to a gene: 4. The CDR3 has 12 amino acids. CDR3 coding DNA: TGTGCCAGTAGTATTGGGGGACAGCAAGCTTTCTTT. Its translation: CASSIGGQQAFF.

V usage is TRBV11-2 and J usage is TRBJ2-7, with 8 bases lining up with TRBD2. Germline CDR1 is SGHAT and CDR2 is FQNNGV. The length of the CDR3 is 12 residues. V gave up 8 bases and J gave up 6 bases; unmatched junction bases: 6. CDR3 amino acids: CASGAGGSEQYF. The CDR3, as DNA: TGTGCCAGCGGGGCGGGAGGATCCGAGCAGTACTTC. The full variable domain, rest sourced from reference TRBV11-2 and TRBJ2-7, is EAGVAQSPRYKIIEKRQSVAFWCNPISGHATLYWYQQILGQGPKLLIQFQNNGVVDDSQLPKDRFSAERLKGVDSTLKIQPAKLEDSAVYLCASGAGGSEQYFGPGTRLTVT.

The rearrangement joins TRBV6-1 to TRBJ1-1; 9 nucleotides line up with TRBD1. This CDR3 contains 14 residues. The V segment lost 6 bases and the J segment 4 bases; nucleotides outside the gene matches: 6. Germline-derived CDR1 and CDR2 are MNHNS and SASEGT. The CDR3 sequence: CASRDRGGTTEAFF. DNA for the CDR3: TGTGCCAGCAGAGACAGGGGGGGGACCACTGAAGCTTTCTTT.

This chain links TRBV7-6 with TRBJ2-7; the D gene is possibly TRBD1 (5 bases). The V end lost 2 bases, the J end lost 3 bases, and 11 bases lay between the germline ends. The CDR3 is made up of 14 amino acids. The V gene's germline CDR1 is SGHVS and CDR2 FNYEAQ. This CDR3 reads CASSLRQRNYEQYF. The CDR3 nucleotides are TGTGCCAGCAGCTTAAGACAGAGGAACTACGAGCAGTACTTC.

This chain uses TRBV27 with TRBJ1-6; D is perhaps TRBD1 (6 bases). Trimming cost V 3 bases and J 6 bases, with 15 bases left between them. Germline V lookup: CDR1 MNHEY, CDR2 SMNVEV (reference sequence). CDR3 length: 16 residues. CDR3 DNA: TGTGCCAGCAGTTTCTTGTCCCAGGGGTTTAATTCACCCCTCCACTTT. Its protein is CASSFLSQGFNSPLHF.

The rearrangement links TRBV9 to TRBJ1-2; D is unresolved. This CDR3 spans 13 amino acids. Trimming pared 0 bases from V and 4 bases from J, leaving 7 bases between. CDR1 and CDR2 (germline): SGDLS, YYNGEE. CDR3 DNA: TGTGCCAGCAGCGTAGAAGGAGTCTATGGCTACACCTTC. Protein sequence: CASSVEGVYGYTF. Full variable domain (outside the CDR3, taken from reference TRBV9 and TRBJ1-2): DSGVTQTPKHLITATGQRVTLRCSPRSGDLSVYWYQQSLDQGLQFLIQYYNGEERAKGNILERFSAQQFPDLHSELNLSSLELGDSALYFCASSVEGVYGYTFGSGTRLTVV.

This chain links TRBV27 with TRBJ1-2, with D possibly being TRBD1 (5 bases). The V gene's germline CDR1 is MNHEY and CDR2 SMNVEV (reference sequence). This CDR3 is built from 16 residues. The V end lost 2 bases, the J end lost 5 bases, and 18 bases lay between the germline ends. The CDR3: CASSLTGAGPSYGYTF. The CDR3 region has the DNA TGTGCCAGCAGTTTAACAGGAGCGGGGCCGTCTTATGGCTACACCTTC.

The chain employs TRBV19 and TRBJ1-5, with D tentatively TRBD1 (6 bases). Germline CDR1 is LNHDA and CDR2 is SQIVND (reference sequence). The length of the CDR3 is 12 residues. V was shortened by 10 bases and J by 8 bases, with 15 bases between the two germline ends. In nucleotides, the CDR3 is TGTGCCACCCAATCCAGGGGTGAGCCCCAGCATTTT. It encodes CATQSRGEPQHF.

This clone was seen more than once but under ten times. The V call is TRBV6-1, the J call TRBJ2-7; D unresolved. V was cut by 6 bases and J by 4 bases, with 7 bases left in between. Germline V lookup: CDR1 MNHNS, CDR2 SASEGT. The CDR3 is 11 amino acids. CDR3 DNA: TGTGCCAGCAGGGAGATATACGAGCAGTACTTC. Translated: CASREIYEQYF.

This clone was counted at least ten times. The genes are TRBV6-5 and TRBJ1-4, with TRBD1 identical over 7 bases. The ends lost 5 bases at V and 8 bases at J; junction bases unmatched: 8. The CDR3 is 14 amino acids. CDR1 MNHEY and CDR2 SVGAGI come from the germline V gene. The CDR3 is CASSQQGIGEKLFF. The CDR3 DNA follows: TGTGCCAGCAGTCAACAGGGGATCGGAGAAAAACTGTTTTTT.

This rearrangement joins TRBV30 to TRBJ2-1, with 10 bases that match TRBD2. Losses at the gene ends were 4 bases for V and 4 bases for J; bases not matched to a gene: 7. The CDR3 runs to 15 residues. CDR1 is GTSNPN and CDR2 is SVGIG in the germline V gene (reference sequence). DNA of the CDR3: TGTGCCTGGACTGAAACTAGCGGGATTTACAATGAGCAGTTCTTC. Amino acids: CAWTETSGIYNEQFF. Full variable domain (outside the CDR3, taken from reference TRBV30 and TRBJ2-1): SQTIHQWPATLVQPVGSPLSLECTVEGTSNPNLYWYRQAAGRGLQLLFYSVGIGQISSEVPQNLSASRPQDRQFILSSKKLLLSDSGFYLCAWTETSGIYNEQFFGPGTRLTVL.

The CDR3 region is CAWSATGGSKEQYF. CDR3 nucleotides: TGTGCCTGGAGTGCGACAGGGGGCTCGAAAGAGCAGTACTTC. The chain links TRBV30 to TRBJ2-7, with 10 bases lining up with TRBD1. Per the germline V gene, CDR1 is GTSNPN and CDR2 is SVGIG (reference sequence). This CDR3 has 14 amino acids. The V and J ends lost 1 base and 7 bases, in that order; junction bases with no gene match: 7. Variable domain in full (rest from reference TRBV30 and TRBJ2-7): SQTIHQWPATLVQPVGSPLSLECTVEGTSNPNLYWYRQAAGRGLQLLFYSVGIGQISSEVPQNLSASRPQDRQFILSSKKLLLSDSGFYLCAWSATGGSKEQYFGPGTRLTVT.

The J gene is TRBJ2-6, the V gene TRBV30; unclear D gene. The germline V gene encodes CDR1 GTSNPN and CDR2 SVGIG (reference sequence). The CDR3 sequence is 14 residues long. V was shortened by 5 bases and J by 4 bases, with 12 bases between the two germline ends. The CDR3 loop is CAWVRLSGANVLTF. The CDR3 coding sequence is TGTGCCTGGGTCAGGCTATCCGGGGCCAACGTCCTGACTTTC.

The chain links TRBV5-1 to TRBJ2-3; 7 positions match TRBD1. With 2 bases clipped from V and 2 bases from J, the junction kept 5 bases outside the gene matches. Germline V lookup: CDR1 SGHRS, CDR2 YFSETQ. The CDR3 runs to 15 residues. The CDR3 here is CASSLRGTDTDTQYF. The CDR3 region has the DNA TGCGCCAGCAGCTTAAGGGGGACAGACACAGATACGCAGTATTTT.

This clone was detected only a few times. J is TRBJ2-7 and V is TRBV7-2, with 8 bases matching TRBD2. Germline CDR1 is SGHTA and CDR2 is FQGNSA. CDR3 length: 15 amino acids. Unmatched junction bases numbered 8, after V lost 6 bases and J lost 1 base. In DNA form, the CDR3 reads TGTGCCAGCAGTTCGAGCGGGAGTCCATCCTACGAGCAGTACTTC. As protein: CASSSSGSPSYEQYF. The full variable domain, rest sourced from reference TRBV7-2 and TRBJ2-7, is GAGVSQSPSNKVTEKGKDVELRCDPISGHTALYWYRQSLGQGLEFLIYFQGNSAPDKSGLPSDRFSAERTGGSVSTLTIQRTQQEDSAVYLCASSSSGSPSYEQYFGPGTRLTVT.